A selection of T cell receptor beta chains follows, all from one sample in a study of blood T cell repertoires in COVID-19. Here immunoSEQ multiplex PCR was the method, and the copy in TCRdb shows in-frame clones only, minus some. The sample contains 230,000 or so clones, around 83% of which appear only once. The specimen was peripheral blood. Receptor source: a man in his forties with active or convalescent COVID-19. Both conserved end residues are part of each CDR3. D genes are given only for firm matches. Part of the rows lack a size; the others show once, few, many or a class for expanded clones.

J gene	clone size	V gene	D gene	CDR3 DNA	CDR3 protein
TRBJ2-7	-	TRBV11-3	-	TGTGCCAGCACCCCCCTCTACGAGCAGTACTTC	CASTPLYEQYF
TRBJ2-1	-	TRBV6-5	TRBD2	TGTGCCAGCACCCAGCGGGGGGGATACAATGAGCAGTTCTTC	CASTQRGGYNEQFF
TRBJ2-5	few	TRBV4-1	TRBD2	TGCGCCAGCAGCCAGGACCTCCTAGCGGGGGGGCCGAGTTCAGGGCCCCAGTACTTC	CASSQDLLAGGPSSGPQYF
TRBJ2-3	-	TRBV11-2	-	TGTGCCAGCAGCTTAGATCTTTTCAGGGCCGGACCAAATACGCAGTATTTT	CASSLDLFRAGPNTQYF
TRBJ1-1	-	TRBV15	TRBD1	TGTGCCACCAGCATTTACAGGGGTGGGAACACTGAAGCTTTCTTT	CATSIYRGGNTEAFF
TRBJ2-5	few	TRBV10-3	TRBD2	TGTGCCATCAGTGAGAAGGCGGGAGGGGAGACCCAGTACTTC	CAISEKAGGETQYF
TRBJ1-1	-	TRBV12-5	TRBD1	TGTGCTAGTGGTTCTCCGACAGGGTGGAACACTGAAGCTTTCTTT	CASGSPTGWNTEAFF
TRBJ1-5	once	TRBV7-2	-	TGTGCCAGCAGCTTAGGGGGACTTGGGATGGCCGGACTCAATCAGCCCCAGCATTTT	CASSLGGLGMAGLNQPQHF
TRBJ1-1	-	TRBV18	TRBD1	TGTGCCAGCTCACCAGGACAGGGGGCGAGCATGAACACTGAAGCTTTCTTT	CASSPGQGASMNTEAFF
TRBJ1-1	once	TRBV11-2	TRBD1	TGTGCCAGCAGCTCAATCCGGGACAGGGGCACTGAAGCTTTCTTT	CASSSIRDRGTEAFF
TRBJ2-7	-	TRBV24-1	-	TGTGCCACCAGTGCCGGGCCCAGGGGACCCTACGAGCAGTACTTC	CATSAGPRGPYEQYF
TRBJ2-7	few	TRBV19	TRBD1	TGTGCCAGTAGTATAGATTCGGGGACAGGCCCGAGGAAGTTATCCTACGAGCAGTACTTC	CASSIDSGTGPRKLSYEQYF
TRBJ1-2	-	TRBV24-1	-	TGTGCCACCAGTGATTCAGGCTATGGCTACACCTTC	CATSDSGYGYTF
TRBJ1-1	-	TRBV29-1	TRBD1	TGCAGCGTTGGACAGGGTAGGACTGAAGCTTTCTTT	CSVGQGRTEAFF
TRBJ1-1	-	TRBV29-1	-	TGCAGCGCCCCCTCCCCCACTAACACTGAAGCTTTCTTT	CSAPSPTNTEAFF
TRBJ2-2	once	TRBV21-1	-	TGTGCCAGCAGCAAAGGACCCAGGGGGCCTTACACCGGGGAGCTGTTTTTT	CASSKGPRGPYTGELFF
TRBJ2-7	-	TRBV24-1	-	TGTGCCACCAGTGACTCCAGGGAAGCCTACGAGCAGTACTTC	CATSDSREAYEQYF
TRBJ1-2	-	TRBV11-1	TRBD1	TGTGCCAGCAGCCCTCCGGGACAGGGAGGCTATGGCTACACCTTC	CASSPPGQGGYGYTF
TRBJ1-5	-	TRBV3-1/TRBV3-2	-	TGTGCCAGCAGCCAAGTTACAGGTTCGGTCCAGCCCCAGCATTTT	CASSQVTGSVQPQHF
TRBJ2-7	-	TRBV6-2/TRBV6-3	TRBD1	TGTGCCAGCAGCCGCGACAGGGTGGTCTACGAGCAGTACTTC	CASSRDRVVYEQYF
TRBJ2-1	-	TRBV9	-	TGTGCCAGCAGCGTAAGGGCGGGGGCTTACAATGAGCAGTTCTTC	CASSVRAGAYNEQFF
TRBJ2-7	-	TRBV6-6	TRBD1	TGTGCCAGCAGTTACCGACAGGGTGACGAGCAGTACTTC	CASSYRQGDEQYF
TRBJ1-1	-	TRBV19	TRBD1	TGTGCCAGTAGTATAGATGCAGGGGGAGAAGCTTTCTTT	CASSIDAGGEAFF
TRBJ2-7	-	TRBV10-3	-	TGTGCCATCAAAGGGGCGGGAACCTACGAGCAGTACTTC	CAIKGAGTYEQYF
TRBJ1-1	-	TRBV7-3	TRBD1	TGTGCCAGCAGGGCCGGGACAGCCATGAACACTGAAGCTTTCTTT	CASRAGTAMNTEAFF
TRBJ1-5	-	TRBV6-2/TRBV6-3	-	TGTGCCAGCAGTTATTTCTCTACCGGGGGTCAGCCCCAGCATTTT	CASSYFSTGGQPQHF
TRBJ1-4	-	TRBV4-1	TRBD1	TGCGCCAGCGGTAGGGGGCGAGTTAATGAAAAACTGTTTTTT	CASGRGRVNEKLFF
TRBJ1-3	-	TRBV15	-	TGTGCCACCAGCAGAGATGTGAGCAACACCATATATTTT	CATSRDVSNTIYF
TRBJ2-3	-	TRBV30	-	TGTGCCTTAAACCAGGACACAGATACGCAGTATTTT	CALNQDTDTQYF
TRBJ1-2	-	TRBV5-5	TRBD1	TGTGCCAGCAGCGGGGGACAGGGGGAGGTTGGCTACACCTTC	CASSGGQGEVGYTF
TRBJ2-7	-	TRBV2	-	TGTGCCACGGGGACATCTTCCTACGAGCAGTACTTC	CATGTSSYEQYF
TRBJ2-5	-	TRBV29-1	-	TGCAGCGTTGAAGATCCCAGGGGCGATGGGACCCAGTACTTC	CSVEDPRGDGTQYF
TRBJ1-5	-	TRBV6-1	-	TGTGCCAGCAGTGAACCACCTAGATGGGTTACGAGTGATAATGGCAATCAGCCCCAGCATTTT	CASSEPPRWVTSDNGNQPQHF
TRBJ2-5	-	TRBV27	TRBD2	TGTGCCAGCAGTCAACGACTAGCGGACAAGGAGTACTTC	CASSQRLADKEYF
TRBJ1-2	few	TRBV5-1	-	TGCGCCAGCAGCCCTACAGGGAACTATGGCTACACCTTC	CASSPTGNYGYTF
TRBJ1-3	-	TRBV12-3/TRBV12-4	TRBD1	TGTGCCAGCAGGGGGGGACAGGGAAACACCATATATTTT	CASRGGQGNTIYF
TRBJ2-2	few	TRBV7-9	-	TGTGCCAGCAGCTTGGGGAGTACCACCGGGGAGCTGTTTTTT	CASSLGSTTGELFF
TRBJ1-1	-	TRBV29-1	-	TGCAGCGTTGGGGGAGGAAACACTGAAGCTTTCTTT	CSVGGGNTEAFF
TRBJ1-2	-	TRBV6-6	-	TGTGCCTCCCAGGGGATCCCCTATGGCTACACCTTC	CASQGIPYGYTF
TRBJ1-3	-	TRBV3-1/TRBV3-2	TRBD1	TGTGCCAGCAGCACAGGGACAGGGTCTGGAAACACCATATATTTT	CASSTGTGSGNTIYF
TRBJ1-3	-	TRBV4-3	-	TGCGCCAGCAGCCAAGATCCGGGGGGAATGGGCTCTGGAAACACCATATATTTT	CASSQDPGGMGSGNTIYF
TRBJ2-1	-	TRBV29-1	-	TGCAGCGTTGACAGGGGGGTCTGGAATGAGCAGTTCTTC	CSVDRGVWNEQFF
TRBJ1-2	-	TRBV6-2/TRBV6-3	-	TGTGCCAGCAGTTCCCGCGGCGGGAACGGCTACACCTTC	CASSSRGGNGYTF
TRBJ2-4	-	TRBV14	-	TGTGCCAGCAGCCAAGCGGGCGGGCCGGGCATTCAGTACTTC	CASSQAGGPGIQYF
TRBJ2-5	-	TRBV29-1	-	TGCAGCGCCAGCCAGGGGCTGGGAGAGACCCAGTACTTC	CSASQGLGETQYF
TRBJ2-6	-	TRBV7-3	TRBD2	TGTGCCAGCAGCTTAAACCCGGGCGGGGGGCGCATAGCAGGGGCCAACGTCCTGACTTTC	CASSLNPGGGRIAGANVLTF
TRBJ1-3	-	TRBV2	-	TGTGCCAGCACCCCTGGCAGGGGCGGAAACACCATATATTTT	CASTPGRGGNTIYF
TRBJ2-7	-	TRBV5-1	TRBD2	TGCGCCAGCAGCTTAATGGCTCTTAACAGCGGGAGTAACGAGCAGTACTTC	CASSLMALNSGSNEQYF
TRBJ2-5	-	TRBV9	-	TGTGCCAGCAGCGTAGCGGGTTATTCTCAAGAGACCCAGTACTTC	CASSVAGYSQETQYF
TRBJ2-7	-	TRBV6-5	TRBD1	TGTGCCAGCAGTTACACTTTCGGACAGGCCGGCGAGCAGTACTTC	CASSYTFGQAGEQYF
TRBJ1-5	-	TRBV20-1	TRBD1	TGCAGTGCTAGTGCCAGGGGGCGCTGGGGCAATCAGCCCCAGCATTTT	CSASARGRWGNQPQHF
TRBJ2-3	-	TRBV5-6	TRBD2	TGTGCCAGCAGCACAAACCTAGCGGGAGGGTCGCCGAGCACAGATACGCAGTATTTT	CASSTNLAGGSPSTDTQYF
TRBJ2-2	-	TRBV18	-	TGTGCCAGCTCCCCCAGACAGGAGAACACCGGGGAGCTGTTTTTT	CASSPRQENTGELFF
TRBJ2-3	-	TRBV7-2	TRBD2	TGTGCCAGCAGCCCAATGGGACTAGCGGGAGTGGGGGGGGTGCAGTATTTT	CASSPMGLAGVGGVQYF
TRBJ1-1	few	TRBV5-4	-	TGTGCCAGCAGCTTTACAGAGAACACTGAAGCTTTCTTT	CASSFTENTEAFF